This T cell receptor (beta chain) was sequenced for a study of identical twins. Only a few counts were recorded for this clonotype. Its antigen is unknown. Study conclusions and caveats: Among monozygotic twins, out-of-frame TCR alpha sharing exceeded what models predicted. There is a chance that invariant MAIT and iNKT cells partially muddied zero-insertion analyses.

Unique molecular identifiers were in the cDNA, with template-switch universal primer binding. One entry per CDR3 protein results from TCRdb running MiXCR on the 5' RACE reads. The table shows about 700,000 distinct CDR3 sequences, with 8.6% occurring only once. Deletions cut 4 bases from V and 6 bases from J, with 10 bases between. The germline CDR1 and CDR2 sequences are MNHEY and SVGAGI. This CDR3 region has 12 residues. Another study also made use of these data, one on yellow fever vaccine responses in identical twins.

The sequence came from a woman between 18 and 30 years old in good health. V is TRBV6-5 and J is TRBJ2-7; D is possibly TRBD2 (5 bases). The sequenced sample consisted of PBMCs. CDR3 sequence (DNA): TGTGCCAGCAGTTCGACTACCGGCGAGCAGTACTTC. Translating it yields CASSSTTGEQYF.